The rows below give T cell receptor beta chains drawn from one sample of a study of response to subunit inactivated influenza vaccine. TCRdb reprocessed the RT-PCR reads via MiXCR and lists one record per CDR3 protein. Seen here are some 500,000 distinct CDR3 sequences, approximately 15% observed once, and the top ten hold approximately 3%. The sample in question was CD4+ T cells sorted from PBMCs, obtained less than 30 months after vaccination. Every receptor here comes from a man aged 45 to 70 who received an inactivated influenza vaccine. CDR3s include the opening cysteine and the closing phenylalanine or tryptophan. D genes are given only for firm matches. Not all rows give a size; the values are once, few, many and, for expanded clones, a class.

d_gene,v_gene,j_gene,abundance,CDR3aa,CDR3nt
TRBD1,TRBV6-5,TRBJ2-7,few,CASRHRGYEQYF,TGTGCCAGCAGGCACAGGGGGTATGAGCAGTACTTC
NA,TRBV24-1,TRBJ2-1,few,CATSVIDEQFF,TGTGCCACCAGTGTGATAGATGAGCAGTTCTTC
NA,TRBV6-2/TRBV6-3,TRBJ2-1,many,CASSYRGNEQFF,TGTGCCAGCAGTTACAGAGGGAATGAGCAGTTCTTC
NA,TRBV4-1,TRBJ1-2,many,CASSQGWPFYGYTF,TGCGCCAGCAGCCAAGGGTGGCCGTTTTATGGCTACACCTTC
NA,TRBV12-3/TRBV12-4,TRBJ2-1,NA,CASTWTWREQFF,TGTGCCAGCACTTGGACGTGGCGAGAGCAGTTCTTC
NA,TRBV24-1,TRBJ2-1,NA,CATEQFNEQFF,TGTGCCACCGAACAGTTCAATGAGCAGTTCTTC
TRBD1,TRBV25-1,TRBJ1-2,NA,CASSLRDRGQGYTF,TGTGCCAGCAGCCTGAGGGACAGGGGACAAGGCTACACCTTC
TRBD1,TRBV29-1,TRBJ2-7,NA,CSVIGTGVPYEQYF,TGCAGCGTTATAGGGACAGGGGTCCCCTACGAGCAGTACTTC
NA,TRBV20-1,TRBJ1-2,few,CSARAGVFYYGYTF,TGCAGTGCTAGAGCAGGGGTTTTTTACTATGGCTACACCTTC
TRBD1,TRBV20-1,TRBJ1-2,many,CSGETGAAYGYTF,TGCAGTGGAGAGACAGGGGCGGCCTATGGCTACACCTTC
NA,TRBV6-1,TRBJ2-3,NA,CASSPGIFTDTQYF,TGTGCCAGCAGCCCAGGGATATTCACAGATACGCAGTATTTT
NA,TRBV29-1,TRBJ2-5,many,CSVVLRRGSSETQYF,TGCAGCGTTGTTCTACGTAGGGGCTCCTCGGAGACCCAGTACTTC
NA,TRBV3-1,TRBJ1-6,NA,CASSQILTANSPLHF,TGTGCCAGCAGCCAGATTTTGACAGCTAATTCACCCCTCCACTTT
TRBD2,TRBV10-3,TRBJ2-6,NA,CAISPGLAGGVTGANVLTF,TGTGCCATCAGCCCGGGACTAGCGGGAGGAGTGACTGGGGCCAACGTCCTGACTTTC
TRBD2,TRBV29-1,TRBJ2-3,many,CSVARASSGSTDTQYF,TGCAGCGTTGCCCGGGCCTCTAGCGGGAGTACAGATACGCAGTATTTT
NA,TRBV20-1,TRBJ2-1,few,CSARQLNRDNEQFF,TGCAGTGCCAGACAGTTGAACAGGGACAATGAGCAGTTCTTC
NA,TRBV3-1,TRBJ2-1,NA,CASSQISAVTHNEQFF,TGTGCCAGCAGCCAAATTAGCGCTGTAACCCACAATGAGCAGTTCTTC
NA,TRBV6-1,TRBJ1-3,NA,CASSPEVGNTIYF,TGTGCCAGCAGCCCTGAAGTCGGAAACACCATATATTTT
TRBD2,TRBV20-1,TRBJ2-3,few,CSAPGTSMRDTQYF,TGCAGTGCTCCCGGGACTAGCATGAGAGATACGCAGTATTTT
NA,TRBV20-1,TRBJ2-7,NA,CSARVRGAPYEQYF,TGCAGTGCTAGAGTTCGAGGGGCCCCCTACGAGCAGTACTTC
NA,TRBV4-2,TRBJ2-4,few,CASESTAENIQYF,TGTGCCAGCGAATCTACAGCAGAAAACATTCAGTACTTC
TRBD1,TRBV29-1,TRBJ2-7,NA,CSVVISGGTYEQYF,TGCAGCGTTGTTATTTCAGGGGGCACCTACGAGCAGTACTTC
NA,TRBV24-1,TRBJ2-1,few,CATSDVDRNNEQFF,TGTGCCACCAGTGATGTCGACAGAAACAATGAGCAGTTCTTC
NA,TRBV4-3,TRBJ2-5,NA,CASSQGVGGSETQYF,TGCGCCAGCAGCCAAGGGGTTGGGGGGTCGGAGACCCAGTACTTC
NA,TRBV5-1,TRBJ2-7,few,CASSLSAGRITREQYF,TGCGCCAGCAGCCTTAGCGCGGGACGAATAACGCGCGAGCAGTACTTC
TRBD2,TRBV15,TRBJ2-5,NA,CATSRDAGGQETQYF,TGTGCCACCAGCAGAGATGCGGGGGGACAAGAGACCCAGTACTTC
NA,TRBV2,TRBJ2-7,few,CASRNENYEQYF,TGTGCCAGCAGGAACGAGAACTACGAGCAGTACTTC
NA,TRBV4-2,TRBJ2-1,few,CASSFEGGTSSYNEQFF,TGTGCCAGCAGTTTCGAGGGCGGGACAAGCTCCTACAATGAGCAGTTCTTC
NA,TRBV7-2,TRBJ1-2,many,CASSLNREGYTF,TGTGCCAGCAGCTTAAACAGGGAAGGCTACACCTTC
NA,TRBV6-5,TRBJ2-4,NA,CASSYSTGSDIQYF,TGTGCCAGCAGTTACTCGACAGGCTCTGACATTCAGTACTTC
NA,TRBV9,TRBJ2-1,NA,CASSQSAYEQFF,TGTGCCAGCAGCCAGTCAGCCTATGAGCAGTTCTTC
NA,TRBV7-3,TRBJ1-2,NA,CASSLSPGGYGYTF,TGTGCCAGCAGCTTAAGCCCGGGAGGTTATGGCTACACCTTC
NA,TRBV15,TRBJ2-3,NA,CATSTGQLGTDTQYF,TGTGCCACCAGCACGGGCCAGTTGGGCACAGATACGCAGTATTTT
TRBD1,TRBV6-1,TRBJ2-2,NA,CASSNGQGTGELFF,TGTGCCAGCAGTAATGGACAGGGAACCGGGGAGCTGTTTTTT
NA,TRBV6-1,TRBJ2-1,NA,CASRRDDSLNEQFF,TGTGCCAGCAGACGCGACGATTCCCTCAATGAGCAGTTCTTC